A single sample is the source of the 17 T cell receptor beta chains below, sequenced in a study of blood T cell repertoires in COVID-19. The method was immunoSEQ multiplex PCR; TCRdb's version includes in-frame clones alone and lacks a portion of them. Here the sample spans 250,000 to 300,000 clones, approximately 90% being singletons. Sequencing was performed on PBMCs or T cells enriched from blood (not recorded which). Receptors originate from an older woman in a cohort exposed to, infected with or recovered from COVID-19 (not recorded which).

The chain carries TRBV2 and TRBJ2-4, with no clear D. Germline V CDR1 and CDR2: SNHLY, FYNNEI. The CDR3 has 14 residues. V was pared by 1 base and J by 0 bases, with 4 bases between. In DNA form, the CDR3 reads TGTGCCAGCAGTGAAGAGCGAGCCAAAAACATTCAGTACTTC. Protein: CASSEERAKNIQYF.

This rearrangement joins TRBV28 to TRBJ2-3, with D possibly matching TRBD1 (5 bases). CDR3 length: 15 amino acids. Looked up from germline, CDR1 is MDHEN and CDR2 is SYDVKM. Trimming pared 5 bases from V and 0 bases from J, leaving 12 bases between. This CDR3 is CASSPADTSTDTQYF. The CDR3 DNA reads as TGTGCCAGCAGTCCCGCGGACACTAGCACAGATACGCAGTATTTT.

The chain employs TRBV30 and TRBJ2-7; D may be TRBD2 (6 bases). Germline V gene sequence: CDR1 GTSNPN, CDR2 SVGIG (reference sequence). The CDR3 is 13 residues long. V gave up 0 bases and J gave up 4 bases, with 10 bases separating them. DNA for the CDR3: TGTGCCTGGAGTGTAAAAGCGGGTTACGAGCAGTACTTC. Its protein product is CAWSVKAGYEQYF.

The chain has TRBV28 and TRBJ2-7; D ambiguous. V lost 3 bases, J lost 3 bases, and 9 bases lay in between. The CDR3 runs 13 residues. Germline lookup yields CDR1 MDHEN and CDR2 SYDVKM. The DNA for the CDR3 is TGTGCCAGCAGTTTCAGGCAGCTCTACGAGCAGTACTTC. Protein sequence: CASSFRQLYEQYF.

The rearrangement links TRBV4-2 to TRBJ1-6, with D maybe TRBD1 (5 bases). The CDR3 length is 15 residues. Trimming took 1 base from V and 6 from J, leaving 10 bases between them. Germline CDR1 reads LGHNA; CDR2 reads YNFKEQ. The CDR3 is CASSQGRGSNSPLHF. The CDR3 region has the DNA TGTGCCAGCAGCCAAGGTAGGGGTTCTAATTCACCCCTCCACTTT.

This clone was counted a single time. The chain combines TRBV11-2 with TRBJ1-2, with 7 bases that match TRBD1. Germline V lookup: CDR1 SGHAT, CDR2 FQNNGV. V shed 6 bases, J shed 2 bases, and the junction held 9 bases outside the gene matches. The CDR3 consists of 15 residues. The CDR3 sequence: CASRQGLGANYGYTF. The DNA for the CDR3 is TGTGCCAGCAGACAGGGGTTGGGAGCCAACTATGGCTACACCTTC.

This chain links TRBV7-3 with TRBJ2-1, with 14 bases fitting TRBD2. The CDR3 contains 20 residues. V was pared by 1 base and J by 9 bases, with 17 bases of the junction left unmatched. CDR1 is SGHTA, CDR2 FQGTGA, per germline. This CDR3 reads CASSLRATKGTSGSRGEQFF. For the CDR3, the DNA is TGTGCCAGCAGCTTAAGGGCGACCAAGGGGACTAGCGGGAGCCGCGGTGAGCAGTTCTTC. Full variable domain (rest looked up from reference TRBV7-3 and TRBJ2-1): GAGVSQTPSNKVTEKGKYVELRCDPISGHTALYWYRQSLGQGPEFLIYFQGTGAADDSGLPNDRFFAVRPEGSVSTLKIQRTERGDSAVYLCASSLRATKGTSGSRGEQFFGPGTRLTVL.

This clone was observed once. CDR3 DNA: TGTGCCAGCAGTCAAGCCGGGACAGTTAGCAATCAGCCCCAGCATTTT. This encodes CASSQAGTVSNQPQHF. This sequence joins TRBV27 and TRBJ1-5; 7 bases are shared with TRBD1. Unmatched junction bases numbered 7, after V lost 5 bases and J lost 0 bases. Germline V lookup: CDR1 MNHEY, CDR2 SMNVEV (reference sequence). CDR3 size: 16 residues.

J is TRBJ2-1 and V is TRBV7-9; TRBD2 aligns across 8 bases. Trimming cost V 5 bases and J 6 bases; bases outside gene matches: 3. Germline CDR1 SEHNR, CDR2 FQNEAQ (reference sequence). The CDR3 is 13 residues long. This CDR3 is CASSQSGSNEQFF. The CDR3 DNA sequence: TGTGCCAGCAGCCAGAGCGGGAGCAATGAGCAGTTCTTC. The variable domain in full, with the rest retrieved from reference TRBV7-9 and TRBJ2-1, is DTGVSQNPRHKITKRGQNVTFRCDPISEHNRLYWYRQTLGQGPEFLTYFQNEAQLEKSRLLSDRFSAERPKGSFSTLEIQRTEQGDSAMYLCASSQSGSNEQFFGPGTRLTVL.

The CDR3 nucleotides read TGTGCCATCAGTGCAGGGGAGGGTGAAGCTTTCTTT. It specifies CAISAGEGEAFF. The chain uses TRBV10-3 and TRBJ1-1, with a tentative D call TRBD1 (6 bases). CDR1 is ENHRY, CDR2 SYGVKD, per germline. There are 12 residues in the CDR3. With 4 bases removed from V and 7 bases from J, the gap between germline ends came to 10 bases.

This clone came up once. The V and J genes are TRBV18 and TRBJ1-1; D might be TRBD1 (5 bases). This CDR3 spans 16 amino acids. V lost 5 bases and J lost 1, with 17 bases in between. Germline V gene data show CDR1 as KGHSH and CDR2 as LQKENI. CDR3 amino acids: CASSETVAGSNTEAFF. As DNA, the CDR3 is TGTGCCAGCTCAGAAACAGTTGCAGGGTCGAACACTGAAGCTTTCTTT.

The chain combines TRBV2 with TRBJ2-5; 11 bases map to TRBD2. Trimming at V came to 4 bases and at J to 5 bases, leaving 3 bases not matched to a gene. This CDR3 comprises 14 residues. Looked up from germline, CDR1 is SNHLY and CDR2 is FYNNEI. CDR3 protein: CASSGSGRAETQYF. As DNA, the CDR3 is TGTGCCAGCAGTGGTAGCGGGAGGGCGGAGACCCAGTACTTC.

The V call is TRBV18, the J call TRBJ2-3, with 9 bases that match TRBD2. J gave up 1 base and V 2 bases, and 16 bases lay outside the gene matches. CDR1 KGHSH and CDR2 LQKENI come from the germline V gene. This CDR3 contains 20 residues. The CDR3 here is CASSPNPHIEREDRTDTQYF. CDR3 DNA: TGTGCCAGCTCACCAAACCCCCACATTGAGCGGGAGGACCGCACAGATACGCAGTATTTT.

This sequence joins TRBV9 and TRBJ2-5; 14 nucleotides line up with TRBD2. Germline V gene lookup returns CDR1 SGDLS and CDR2 YYNGEE. Trimming removed 2 bases from V and 1 base from J; junction bases left unmatched: 4. The CDR3 totals 17 residues. The CDR3 protein is CASSVGLAGASQETQYF. The CDR3 DNA sequence: TGTGCCAGCAGCGTGGGACTAGCGGGAGCGTCCCAAGAGACCCAGTACTTC. Using reference TRBV9 and TRBJ2-5 for the parts outside the CDR3, the full variable domain is DSGVTQTPKHLITATGQRVTLRCSPRSGDLSVYWYQQSLDQGLQFLIQYYNGEERAKGNILERFSAQQFPDLHSELNLSSLELGDSALYFCASSVGLAGASQETQYFGPGTRLLVL.

The chain uses TRBV28 and TRBJ2-7; TRBD2 agrees at 7 bases. The CDR3 length is 15 residues. CDR1 is MDHEN, CDR2 SYDVKM, per germline. The V gene end was trimmed by 5 bases and the J gene end by 6 bases; junction bases not matched to a gene: 13. The CDR3 DNA reads as TGTGCCAGCAGTCCACGCCAGGGAGGGCCCCCCGAGCAGTACTTC. It codes for CASSPRQGGPPEQYF. Supplemented by reference TRBV28 and TRBJ2-7, the full variable domain reads DVKVTQSSRYLVKRTGEKVFLECVQDMDHENMFWYRQDPGLGLRLIYFSYDVKMKEKGDIPEGYSVSREKKERFSLILESASTNQTSMYLCASSPRQGGPPEQYFGPGTRLTVT.

V and J are TRBV28 and TRBJ1-1; D remains unclear. The length of the CDR3 is 15 residues. V lost 5 bases to trimming and J lost 0 bases, with 13 bases between them. In germline, CDR1 is MDHEN, CDR2 SYDVKM. CDR3 in DNA: TGTGCCAGCAGTGAAGTGGGGAGCATGAACACTGAAGCTTTCTTT. Its translation is CASSEVGSMNTEAFF.

CDR3: CASSPLSGGSSYEQYF. For the CDR3, the DNA is TGTGCCAGCTCACCATTGTCCGGGGGGTCATCCTACGAGCAGTACTTC. The chain uses TRBV18 and TRBJ2-7; TRBD2 aligns across 7 bases. Germline V lookup: CDR1 KGHSH, CDR2 LQKENI. The CDR3 covers 16 residues. V shed 2 bases and J 1 base; nucleotides not matched to a gene: 8.